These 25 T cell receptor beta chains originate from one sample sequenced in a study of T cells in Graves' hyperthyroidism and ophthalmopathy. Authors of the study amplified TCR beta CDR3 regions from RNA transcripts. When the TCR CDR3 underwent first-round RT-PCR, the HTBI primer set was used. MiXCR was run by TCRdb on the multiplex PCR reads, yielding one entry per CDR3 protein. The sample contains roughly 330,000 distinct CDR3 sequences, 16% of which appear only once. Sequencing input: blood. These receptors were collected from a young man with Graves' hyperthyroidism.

The CDR3 DNA reads TGTGCCAGCAGCCCGAGACAGGGAGGAGGGCACCAAGAGACCCAGTACTTC. Translated, it gives CASSPRQGGGHQETQYF. The rearrangement joins TRBV27 to TRBJ2-5, with a tentative D call TRBD1 (7 bases). V dropped 6 bases and J dropped 0 bases, with 20 bases sitting between them. This CDR3 spans 17 amino acids. CDR1 is MNHEY, CDR2 SMNVEV, per germline (reference sequence).

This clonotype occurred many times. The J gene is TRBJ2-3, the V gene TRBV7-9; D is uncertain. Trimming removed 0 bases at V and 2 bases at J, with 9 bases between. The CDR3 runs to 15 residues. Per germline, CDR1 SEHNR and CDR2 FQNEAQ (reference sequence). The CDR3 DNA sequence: TGTGCCAGCAGCTTAGCTGACCGGATCACAGATACGCAGTATTTT. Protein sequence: CASSLADRITDTQYF.

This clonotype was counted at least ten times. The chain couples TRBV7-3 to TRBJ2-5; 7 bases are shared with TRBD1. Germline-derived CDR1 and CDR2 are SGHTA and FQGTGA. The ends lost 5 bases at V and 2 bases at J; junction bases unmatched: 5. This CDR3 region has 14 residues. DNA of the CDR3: TGTGCCAGCAGCCCAGGGACAGTTCAAGAGACCCAGTACTTC. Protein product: CASSPGTVQETQYF.

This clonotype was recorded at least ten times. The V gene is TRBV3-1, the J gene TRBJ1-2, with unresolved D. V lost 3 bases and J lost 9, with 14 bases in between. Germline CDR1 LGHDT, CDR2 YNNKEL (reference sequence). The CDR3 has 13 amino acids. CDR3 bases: TGTGCCAGCAGCCATTCCCCGGGATCTAGCTACACCTTC. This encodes CASSHSPGSSYTF.

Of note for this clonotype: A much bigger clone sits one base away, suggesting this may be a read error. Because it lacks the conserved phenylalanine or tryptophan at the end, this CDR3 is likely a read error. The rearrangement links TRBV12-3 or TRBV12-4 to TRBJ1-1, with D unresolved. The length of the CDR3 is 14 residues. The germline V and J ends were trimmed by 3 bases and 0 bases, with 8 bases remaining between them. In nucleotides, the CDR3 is TGTGCCAGCAGTTTTTTTGGTTTGAACACTGAAGCTTTCCTT. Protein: CASSFFGLNTEAFL.

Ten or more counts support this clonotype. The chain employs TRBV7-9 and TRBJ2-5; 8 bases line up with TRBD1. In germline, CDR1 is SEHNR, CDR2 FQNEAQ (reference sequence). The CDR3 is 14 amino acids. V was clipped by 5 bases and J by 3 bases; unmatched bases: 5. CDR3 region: CASSVGTGEETQYF. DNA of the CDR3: TGTGCCAGCAGCGTCGGGACAGGTGAAGAGACCCAGTACTTC.

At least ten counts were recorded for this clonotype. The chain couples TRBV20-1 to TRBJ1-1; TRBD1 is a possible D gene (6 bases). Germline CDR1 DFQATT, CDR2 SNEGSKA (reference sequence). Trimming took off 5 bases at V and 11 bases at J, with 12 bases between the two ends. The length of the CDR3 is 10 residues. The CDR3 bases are TGCAGTGCTGGTACAGGGTTCGCTTTCTTT. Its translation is CSAGTGFAFF.

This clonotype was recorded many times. Written as DNA, the CDR3 is TGTGCCAGCTCACCCCTCGGACGGGAGATGGGGGACAATGAGCAGTTCTTC. It encodes CASSPLGREMGDNEQFF. V and J are TRBV18 and TRBJ2-1; tentative D call: TRBD2 (6 bases). CDR3 size: 17 residues. From germline, CDR1 is KGHSH and CDR2 LQKENI. V lost 3 bases, J lost 5 bases, and 20 bases lay in between.

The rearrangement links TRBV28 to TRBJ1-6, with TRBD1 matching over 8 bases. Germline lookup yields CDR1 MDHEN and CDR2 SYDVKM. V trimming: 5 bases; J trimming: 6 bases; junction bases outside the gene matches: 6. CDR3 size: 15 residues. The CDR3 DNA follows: TGTGCCAGCAGTGGGGAGACAGGGGCTAATTCACCCCTCCACTTT. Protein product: CASSGETGANSPLHF.

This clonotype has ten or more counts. CDR3 coding DNA: TGTGCCAGCAGGGGGGCAGGGTTCGTCCACGAGCAGTACTTC. Its protein product is CASRGAGFVHEQYF. This chain uses TRBV27 with TRBJ2-7, with a possible D match to TRBD1 (6 bases). Per germline, CDR1 MNHEY and CDR2 SMNVEV (reference sequence). This CDR3 is 14 amino acids long. Between the trimmed V and J ends, which lost 6 bases and 5 bases, there was a span of 17 bases.

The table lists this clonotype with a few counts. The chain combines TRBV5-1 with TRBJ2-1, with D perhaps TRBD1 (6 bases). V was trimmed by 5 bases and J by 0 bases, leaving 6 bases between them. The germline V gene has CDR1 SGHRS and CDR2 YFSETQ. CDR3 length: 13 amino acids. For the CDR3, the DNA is TGCGCCAGCAGGGACAGCTCCTACAATGAGCAGTTCTTC. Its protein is CASRDSSYNEQFF.

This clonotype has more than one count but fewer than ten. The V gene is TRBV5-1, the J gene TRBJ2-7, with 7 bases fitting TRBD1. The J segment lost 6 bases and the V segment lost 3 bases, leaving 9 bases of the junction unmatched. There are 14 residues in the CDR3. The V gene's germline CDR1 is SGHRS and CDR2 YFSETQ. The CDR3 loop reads CASSSTTGLGEQYF. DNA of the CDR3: TGCGCCAGCAGCTCCACGACAGGGTTAGGCGAGCAGTACTTC.

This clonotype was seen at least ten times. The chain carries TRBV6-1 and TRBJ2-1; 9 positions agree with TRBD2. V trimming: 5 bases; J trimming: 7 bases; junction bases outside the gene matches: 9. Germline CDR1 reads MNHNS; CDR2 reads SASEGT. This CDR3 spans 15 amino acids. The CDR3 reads CASSRGGDLRNEQFF. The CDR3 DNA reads TGTGCCAGCAGTCGCGGGGGGGACCTTAGGAATGAGCAGTTCTTC.

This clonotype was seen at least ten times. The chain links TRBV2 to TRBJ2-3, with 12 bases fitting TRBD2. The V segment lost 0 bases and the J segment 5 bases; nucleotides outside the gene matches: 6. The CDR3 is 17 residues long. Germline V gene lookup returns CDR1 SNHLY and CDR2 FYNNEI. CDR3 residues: CASSEARLAGGGDTQYF. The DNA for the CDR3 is TGTGCCAGCAGTGAAGCGCGCCTAGCGGGAGGGGGAGATACGCAGTATTTT.

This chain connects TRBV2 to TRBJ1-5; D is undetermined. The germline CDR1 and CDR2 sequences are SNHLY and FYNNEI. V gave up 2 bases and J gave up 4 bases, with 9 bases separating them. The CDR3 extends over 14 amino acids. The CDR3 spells CASSELPLNQPQHF. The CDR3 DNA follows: TGTGCCAGCAGTGAATTGCCCTTAAATCAGCCCCAGCATTTT.

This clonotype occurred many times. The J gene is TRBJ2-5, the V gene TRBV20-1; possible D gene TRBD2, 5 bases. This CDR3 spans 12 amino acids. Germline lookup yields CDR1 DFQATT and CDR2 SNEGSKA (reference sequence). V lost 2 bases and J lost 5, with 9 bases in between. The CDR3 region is CSARTGSETQYF. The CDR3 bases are TGCAGTGCTAGAACGGGATCTGAGACCCAGTACTTC.

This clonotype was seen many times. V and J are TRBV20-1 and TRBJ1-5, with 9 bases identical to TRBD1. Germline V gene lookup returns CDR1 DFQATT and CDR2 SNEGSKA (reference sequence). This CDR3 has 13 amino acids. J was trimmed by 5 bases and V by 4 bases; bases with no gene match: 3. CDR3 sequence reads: CSAMGQGYQPQHF. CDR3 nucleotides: TGCAGTGCTATGGGACAGGGATATCAGCCCCAGCATTTT.

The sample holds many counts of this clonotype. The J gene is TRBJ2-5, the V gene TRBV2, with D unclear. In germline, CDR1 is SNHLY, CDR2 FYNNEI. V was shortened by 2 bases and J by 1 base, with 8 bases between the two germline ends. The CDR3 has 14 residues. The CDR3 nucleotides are TGTGCCAGCAGTGAATTGGCTAGCCAAGAGACCCAGTACTTC. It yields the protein CASSELASQETQYF.

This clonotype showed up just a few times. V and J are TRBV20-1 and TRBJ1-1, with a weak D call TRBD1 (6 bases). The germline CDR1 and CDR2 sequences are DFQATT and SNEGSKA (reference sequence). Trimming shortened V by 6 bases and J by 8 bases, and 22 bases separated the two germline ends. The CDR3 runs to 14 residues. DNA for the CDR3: TGCAGTGCCCAAAATGGCGACACCGGGACAGAAGCTTTCTTT. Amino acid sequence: CSAQNGDTGTEAFF.

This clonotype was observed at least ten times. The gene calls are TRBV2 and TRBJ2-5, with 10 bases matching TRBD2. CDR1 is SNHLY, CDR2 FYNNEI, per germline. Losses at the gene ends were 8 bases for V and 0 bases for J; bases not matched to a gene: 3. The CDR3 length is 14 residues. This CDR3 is CASGLAENQETQYF. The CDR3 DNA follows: TGTGCCAGCGGACTAGCGGAGAACCAAGAGACCCAGTACTTC.

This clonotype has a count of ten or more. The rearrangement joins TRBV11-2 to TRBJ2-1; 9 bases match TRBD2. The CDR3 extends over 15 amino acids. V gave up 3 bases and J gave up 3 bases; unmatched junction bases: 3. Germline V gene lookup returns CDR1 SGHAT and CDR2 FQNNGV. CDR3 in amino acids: CASSLGTSSYNEQFF. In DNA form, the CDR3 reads TGTGCCAGCAGCTTGGGGACTAGCAGCTACAATGAGCAGTTCTTC.

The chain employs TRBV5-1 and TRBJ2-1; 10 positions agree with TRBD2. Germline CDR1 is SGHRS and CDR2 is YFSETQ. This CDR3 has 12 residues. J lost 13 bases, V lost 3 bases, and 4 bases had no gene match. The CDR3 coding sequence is TGCGCCAGCAGCTCACTAGCGGGGTCACAGTTCTTC. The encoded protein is CASSSLAGSQFF. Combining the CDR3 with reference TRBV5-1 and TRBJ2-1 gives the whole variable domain KAGVTQTPRYLIKTRGQQVTLSCSPISGHRSVSWYQQTPGQGLQFLFEYFSETQRNKGNFPGRFSGRQFSNSRSEMNVSTLELGDSALYLCASSSLAGSQFFGPGTRLTVL.

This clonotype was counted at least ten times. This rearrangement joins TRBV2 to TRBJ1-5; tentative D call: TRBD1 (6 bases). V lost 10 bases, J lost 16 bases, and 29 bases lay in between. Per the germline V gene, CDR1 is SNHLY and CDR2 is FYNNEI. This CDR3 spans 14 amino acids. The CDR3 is CATRIKKTGLENHF. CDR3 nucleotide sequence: TGTGCCACCAGGATCAAAAAGACAGGTTTAGAGAACCATTTT.

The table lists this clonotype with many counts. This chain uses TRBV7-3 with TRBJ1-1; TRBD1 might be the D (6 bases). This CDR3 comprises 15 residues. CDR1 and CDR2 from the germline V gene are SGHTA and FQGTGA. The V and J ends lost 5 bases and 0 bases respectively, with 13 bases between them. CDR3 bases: TGTGCCAGCAGCCCCGGACAGACCATGAACACTGAAGCTTTCTTT. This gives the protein CASSPGQTMNTEAFF.

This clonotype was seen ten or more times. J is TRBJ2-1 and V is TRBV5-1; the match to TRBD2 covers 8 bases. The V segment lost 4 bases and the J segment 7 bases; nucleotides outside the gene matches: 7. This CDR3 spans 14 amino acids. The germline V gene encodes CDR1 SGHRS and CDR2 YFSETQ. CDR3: CASSPAGATNEQFF. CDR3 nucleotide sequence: TGCGCCAGCAGCCCAGCGGGGGCAACGAATGAGCAGTTCTTC.